This is a list of T cell receptor beta chains from one sample in a study of blood T cells in healthy people across ages. One entry per CDR3 protein, called by TCRdb with MiXCR from the 5' RACE reads. The table lists nearly 800,000 distinct CDR3 sequences, 56% of them singletons. The sequencing input was blood. The receptors come from a man aged 40-50 years in good health. Both conserved end residues are part of each CDR3. A D gene is named only where the DNA matches it firmly. Some rows mark clone size as missing; the rest say once, few, many or name a class of expanded clone.

v_gene	j_gene	d_gene	abundance	CDR3nt	CDR3aa
TRBV20-1	TRBJ2-1	NA	NA	TGCAGTGCCGGTCGGGTGAATGAGCAGTTCTTC	CSAGRVNEQFF
TRBV27	TRBJ2-3	NA	NA	TGTGCCAGCAGTTACATCGCTAGCACAGATACACAGTATTTT	CASSYIASTDTQYF
TRBV27	TRBJ1-4	NA	few	TGTGCCAGCAGTTTATCGCAGAAGGGTGCCGCTAATGAAAAACTGTTTTTT	CASSLSQKGAANEKLFF
TRBV20-1	TRBJ2-5	TRBD2	NA	TGCAGTGCCAGACAAATAGCGGGAGGGGAGACCCAGTACTTC	CSARQIAGGETQYF
TRBV27	TRBJ1-2	NA	NA	TGTGCCAGCAGTTCAAGTCGCAATGGCTACACCTTC	CASSSSRNGYTF
TRBV11-2	TRBJ2-7	NA	NA	TGTGCCAGCAGGAGGTACCCGAACATCTACGAGCAGTACTTC	CASRRYPNIYEQYF
TRBV7-3	TRBJ1-1	NA	NA	TGTGCCAGCAGCGCGGACAGTGCGAACACTGAAGCTTTCTTT	CASSADSANTEAFF
TRBV6-1	TRBJ2-7	TRBD1	few	TGTGCCAGCCATCAAGGGACAGGGAACTACGAGCAGTACTTC	CASHQGTGNYEQYF
TRBV5-1	TRBJ2-2	TRBD1	NA	TGCGCCAGCAGCTTGGGACAGGGACACGCCGGGGAGCTGTTTTTT	CASSLGQGHAGELFF
TRBV20-1	TRBJ2-7	TRBD2	few	TGCAGTGCCAGCACACTAGCGGACCCCTCCTACGAGCAGTACTTC	CSASTLADPSYEQYF
TRBV7-9	TRBJ1-4	NA	NA	TGTGCCAGCAGCCCTGAGGCAGCAACTAATGAAAACCTGTTTTTT	CASSPEAATNENLFF
TRBV27	TRBJ2-2	NA	NA	TGTGCCAGCAGTAAAAACAGGGAGAGTCTCACCGGGGAGCTGTTTTTT	CASSKNRESLTGELFF
TRBV6-1	TRBJ2-3	TRBD2	NA	TGTGCCAGCATCGGACTAGTCACGGGTCGGGCAGATACGCAGTATTTT	CASIGLVTGRADTQYF
TRBV24-1	TRBJ2-5	NA	NA	TGTGCCACCAGTGATCCCGGACATGCGAGATCCTACAATGAGCAGTACTTC	CATSDPGHARSYNEQYF
TRBV20-1	TRBJ2-3	TRBD2	NA	TGCAGTGCTAGAGCATTCTTGGGACTACCCACAGATACGCAGTATTTT	CSARAFLGLPTDTQYF
TRBV20-1	TRBJ1-2	NA	NA	TGCAATGCTGGCGCGGACCGTGGCGGCTACACCTTC	CNAGADRGGYTF
TRBV7-9	TRBJ2-3	NA	NA	TGTGCCAGCAGCTTGGTCGGGACCCTCACAGATACGCAGTATTTT	CASSLVGTLTDTQYF
TRBV7-2	TRBJ2-5	TRBD1	NA	TGTGCCAGCAGCGCCTCCGGGACAGGGGGAGAGACCCAGTACTTC	CASSASGTGGETQYF
TRBV21-1	TRBJ2-4	NA	few	TGTGCCAGCAGCAAAGGAGAAGTGGGGAACATTCAGTACTTC	CASSKGEVGNIQYF
TRBV20-1	TRBJ2-1	NA	few	TGCAGTGCTAGTCCTACGAACAATGAGCAGTTCTTC	CSASPTNNEQFF
TRBV5-1	TRBJ2-6	TRBD1	NA	TGCGCCAGCAGCTTGGTAGGGGACAGAGTAGTCTCTGGGGCCAACGTCCTGACTTTC	CASSLVGDRVVSGANVLTF
TRBV9	TRBJ1-2	NA	many	TGTGCCAGCAGTGGATACAAGGAGGGGGTTACCTATGGCTACACCTTC	CASSGYKEGVTYGYTF
TRBV20-1	TRBJ1-3	NA	NA	TGCAGTGCTAGAGATCCGGGGGCAAGCTCTGGAAACACCATATATTTT	CSARDPGASSGNTIYF
TRBV15	TRBJ2-7	NA	few	TGTGCCACCAGCAGAGATCATGTCGACGAGCAGTACTTC	CATSRDHVDEQYF
TRBV3-1	TRBJ2-7	TRBD2	NA	TGTGCCAGCAGCCAACCGGGACTAGCGGGTAAATACGAGCAGTACTTC	CASSQPGLAGKYEQYF
TRBV7-6	TRBJ1-6	TRBD1	many	TGTGCCAGCAGCTTAGGACAGGGTAGTTCACCCCTCCACTTT	CASSLGQGSSPLHF
TRBV11-2	TRBJ2-5	NA	NA	TGTGCCAGCAGCTTACATCCCAGGGGTGCCCAGACCCAGTACTTC	CASSLHPRGAQTQYF
TRBV21-1	TRBJ2-1	NA	NA	TGTGCCAGCAGCAAAGGGCCCGGAGGAAATGAGCAGTTCTTC	CASSKGPGGNEQFF
TRBV29-1	TRBJ2-4	NA	NA	TGCAGCGTTGAACTTGGAAGGGTAGCCAAAAACATTCAGTACTTC	CSVELGRVAKNIQYF
TRBV5-1	TRBJ2-7	NA	NA	TGCGCCAGCAGCTTGGGATTCGGCTACGAGCAGTACTTC	CASSLGFGYEQYF
TRBV20-1	TRBJ2-7	TRBD2	NA	TGCAGTGCTAGAGCTTGGCGGGAGGTCTCCTACGAGCAGTACTTC	CSARAWREVSYEQYF
TRBV28	TRBJ2-7	NA	few	TGTGCCAGCAGTGGCCTCCTCGTCCAGGAGCAGTACTTC	CASSGLLVQEQYF
TRBV29-1	TRBJ1-2	NA	NA	TGCAGCGTGAAGACAAGGGATGTGAATGGCTACACCTTC	CSVKTRDVNGYTF
TRBV27	TRBJ2-6	NA	NA	TGTGCCAGCAGTTTATCGATAGTCGGGGTCACCTCTGGGGCCAACGTCCTGACTTTC	CASSLSIVGVTSGANVLTF
TRBV5-1	TRBJ2-7	NA	NA	TGCGCCAGCACGGAAGGCAGGGGGGCCTACGAGCAGTACTTC	CASTEGRGAYEQYF
TRBV5-1	TRBJ1-2	NA	NA	TGCGCCAGCAGCCCGTTCCCGTATAACTATGGCTACACCTTC	CASSPFPYNYGYTF
TRBV5-1	TRBJ1-6	TRBD1	NA	TGCGCCAGCAGCTTGGATCCGGGACAGGCTAGAACCCTCCACTTT	CASSLDPGQARTLHF
TRBV4-2	TRBJ1-6	NA	few	TGTGCCAGCAGCATAGGGACGCAGGATTCACCCCTCCACTTT	CASSIGTQDSPLHF
TRBV27	TRBJ2-7	NA	NA	TGTGCCAGCAGTTTCAGTGGGAGTGGGGTCGAGCAGTACTTC	CASSFSGSGVEQYF
TRBV10-3	TRBJ2-3	NA	once	TGTGCCATCAGTCCGTCAGACACAGATACGCAGTATTTT	CAISPSDTDTQYF
TRBV14	TRBJ1-2	NA	NA	TGTGCCAGCAGCCAAGACAGGGTTTTAGGCTACACCTTC	CASSQDRVLGYTF
TRBV4-2	TRBJ2-5	TRBD1	many	TGTGCCAGCAGCCAAGATTACGGGACAGATGAAGAGACCCAGTACTTC	CASSQDYGTDEETQYF
TRBV20-1	TRBJ2-4	NA	NA	TGCAGTGCTAGAGACCCACTCTTGGGGGCGGCGTACTTC	CSARDPLLGAAYF
TRBV7-2	TRBJ2-1	NA	NA	TGTGCCAGCAGCTTAGTAGCCTACAATGAGCAGTTCTTC	CASSLVAYNEQFF
TRBV6-5	TRBJ1-2	NA	NA	TGTGCCAGCACCATCAATGTAGGAACCTCATCGGCGGGTGGCTACACCTTC	CASTINVGTSSAGGYTF
TRBV20-1	TRBJ2-5	TRBD2	NA	TGCAGTGCTAGAGGGCGCGGGAGGAGGAACGACGAGCGGTACTTC	CSARGRGRRNDERYF